This TCR beta chain emerged from a study of blood T cell repertoires in COVID-19 (dated by TCRdb to about 2020). Context from the whole study: The collaborator samples originated in the United States, Italy and Spain and spanned the acute and convalescent phases of COVID-19. Where available, HLA class I and class II types were obtained from metadata supplied by the sample provider rather than from assay-based typing. The material from the prospective study consisted of cDNA or gDNA derived from T cells, B-cell-depleted T cells, or PBMCs. The samples were drawn from the first 160 participants of the ongoing ImmuneRACE study and from about 1,200 subjects provided by 6 global collaborators. Deeply sampled blood TCRbeta repertoires from subjects exposed to, actively infected with, or recovered from COVID-19 were included in the dataset. Sample metadata almost always included a de-identified subject ID, COVID-19 status, age in years and sex. The repertoires were released in a freely available public database meant as a resource for research on the immune response to SARS-CoV-2. Paper-wide results and their limitations: The quantity of clinical and demographic metadata differed by source and by participant and was supplied without curation.

Participants in the prospective study were enrolled through a virtual design, were aged roughly 18 to 100 years, and lived in roughly 26 United States geographic areas. Cohort assignment in the prospective study relied on participant-reported clinical history from a screening survey and a study questionnaire. Mobile phlebotomists in the prospective study collected whole blood, serum and a nasopharyngeal or oropharyngeal swab from every participant. Prospective study participants could optionally give additional blood draws and questionnaires over an approximately 2-month period. Blood samples from the prospective study were shipped frozen or at room temperature prior to DNA extraction. With respect to this clone: The clone's antigen remains unknown. There are no base qualities to consult, and no much larger clone falls within one base.

Taken from the germline V gene (reference sequence), the CDR1 and CDR2 loops are GTSNPN and SVGIG. Taken from cysteine to phenylalanine, the CDR3 has 15 residues. Only CDR3 DNA remains: 45 bases, in frame from the first base. V was cut back by 3 bases and J by 7 bases, leaving a gap of 16 bases between them. TCRbeta CDR3 regions were amplified from genomic DNA using the immunoSEQ Assay, a bias-controlled multiplex PCR. On the study's bioinformatics: Within the assay, amplification of reference gene primers was used to estimate how many nucleated cells each sample contained. To quantify the absolute abundance of each unique TCRbeta CDR3 rearrangement, sequence reads were collapsed and filtered. For each sample, productive Simpson clonality was calculated by taking the square root of Simpson's diversity index across productive rearrangements. TCRdb mirrors the immuneACCESS table, restricted to in-frame sequences. Some clones are absent from its copies; in checked studies, under half trace to an unresolved V gene, and the reason for the others is unknown. V and J calls and clone size follow that table, whereas D and trimming were derived from the DNA. In all, the sample holds more than 200,000 clones, and 80% of those were seen once. 6.5% to 9% of the sample belongs to the ten largest clones.

The receptor's source is a middle-aged woman with acute COVID-19. Here the chain combines TRBV30 and TRBJ1-6, and possibly TRBD1, on 6 matching bases. The specimen sequenced was PBMCs or T cells enriched from blood (not recorded which). The nucleotide sequence reads as follows: TGTGCCTGGAGCCCCCTGGACAGTCAGAATTCACCCCTCCACTTT. It encodes CAWSPLDSQNSPLHF.